These 5 T cell receptor beta chains were sequenced from one sample in a study of cytomegalovirus exposure and HLA in healthy donors. With 60 Vbeta and 13 Jbeta primers, the PCR was carried out. Here immunoSEQ multiplex PCR was the method, and the copy in TCRdb shows in-frame clones only, minus some. Of 180,000 or so clones in the sample, 70% to 90% were seen once. Sequencing used PBMCs. These receptor sequences come from a man younger than 35 in good health and CMV-seropositive.

The rearrangement joins TRBV12-5 to TRBJ2-7; 8 bases map to TRBD1. This CDR3 is 19 amino acids long. V dropped 1 base and J dropped 0; count of bases not matched to a gene: 14. Looked up from germline, CDR1 is LGHNT and CDR2 is FRNRAP. CDR3 sequence reads: CASGLASGTGVLSSYEQYF. CDR3 coding DNA: TGTGCTAGTGGTTTGGCGTCCGGGACAGGCGTCTTAAGCTCCTACGAGCAGTACTTC. The entire variable domain, with the rest obtained from reference TRBV12-5 and TRBJ2-7, is as follows: DARVTQTPRHKVTEMGQEVTMRCQPILGHNTVFWYRQTMMQGLELLAYFRNRAPLDDSGMPKDRFSAEMPDATLATLKIQPSEPRDSAVYFCASGLASGTGVLSSYEQYFGPGTRLTVT.

CDR3 in amino acids: CASSFAGGRHNSPLHF. DNA of the CDR3: TGTGCCAGCAGCTTCGCCGGGGGGAGACATAATTCACCCCTCCACTTT. The chain recombines TRBV9 with TRBJ1-6; tentative D call: TRBD1 (5 bases). V was cut by 4 bases and J by 5 bases, with 16 bases left in between. The CDR3 consists of 16 residues. Germline V gene sequence: CDR1 SGDLS, CDR2 YYNGEE.

The rearrangement uses TRBV5-4 and TRBJ2-1; 9 bases are shared with TRBD1. Germline lookup yields CDR1 SGHNT and CDR2 YYREEE (reference sequence). This CDR3 comprises 14 residues. Germline trimming cut 4 bases from V and 5 bases from J; bases unmatched to any gene: 4. CDR3 region: CASSPGQGDNEQFF. CDR3 in DNA: TGTGCCAGCAGCCCGGGACAGGGCGACAATGAGCAGTTCTTC. The complete variable domain, with remaining parts taken from reference TRBV5-4 and TRBJ2-1, reads ETGVTQSPTHLIKTRGQQVTLRCSSQSGHNTVSWYQQALGQGPQFIFQYYREEENGRGNFPPRFSGLQFPNYSSELNVNALELDDSALYLCASSPGQGDNEQFFGPGTRLTVL.

The chain couples TRBV2 to TRBJ1-1, with D possibly being TRBD1 (5 bases). This CDR3 contains 16 residues. CDR1 and CDR2 (germline): SNHLY, FYNNEI. Trimming removed 4 bases at V and 0 bases at J, with 15 bases between. The CDR3 sequence: CASSVSSQGLNTEAFF. CDR3 nucleotides: TGTGCCAGCAGTGTTTCGTCTCAGGGATTGAACACTGAAGCTTTCTTT.

This clone was counted a few times. The chain links TRBV5-1 to TRBJ2-7, with a weak D call TRBD2 (5 bases). The CDR3 sequence is 13 residues long. Trimming took 0 bases from V and 7 from J, leaving 11 bases between them. Germline V CDR1 and CDR2: SGHRS, YFSETQ. DNA for the CDR3: TGCGCCAGCAGCTTGGTGGAGGCTCGAGAGCAGTACTTC. It is translated as CASSLVEAREQYF.